Below are 17 T cell receptor beta chains sequenced from a single sample in a study of cytomegalovirus exposure and HLA in healthy donors. The repertoire was sequenced with immunoSEQ multiplex PCR; TCRdb's copy has only in-frame clones and lacks some. The sample lists 170,000 or so clones, approximately 81% occurring once. The sequenced sample consisted of PBMCs. These receptors all stem from a man younger than 35 in good health and CMV-seropositive.

The CDR3 DNA sequence: TGTGCCAGCAGCCCACGGGACCGCGGGGGCTACGAGCAGTACTTC. This translates into CASSPRDRGGYEQYF. The chain uses TRBV6-5 and TRBJ2-7, with 7 positions matching TRBD2. This CDR3 contains 15 residues. Trimming took 6 bases from V and 3 from J; bases not matched to a gene: 11. In germline, CDR1 is MNHEY, CDR2 SVGAGI.

Here the CDR3 reads CASSLGLETEAFF. The CDR3 DNA reads TGTGCCAGCAGCTTGGGGCTGGAAACTGAAGCTTTCTTT. The chain is built from TRBV7-2 and TRBJ1-1; tentatively, D is TRBD1 (5 bases). This CDR3 has 13 amino acids. With 3 bases removed from V and 5 bases from J, the gap between germline ends came to 10 bases. Germline V gives CDR1 SGHTA, CDR2 FQGNSA.

This sequence joins TRBV28 and TRBJ2-1; TRBD1 is a possible D gene (5 bases). Trimming shortened V by 2 bases and J by 4 bases, and 9 bases separated the two germline ends. Germline V gene data show CDR1 as MDHEN and CDR2 as SYDVKM. This CDR3 is 14 amino acids long. The CDR3 reads CASSLGTGYNEQFF. Here the CDR3 DNA reads TGTGCCAGCAGTTTAGGTACAGGTTACAATGAGCAGTTCTTC.

The chain uses TRBV18 and TRBJ2-7; D perhaps matches TRBD1 (6 bases). Germline values: CDR1 KGHSH, CDR2 LQKENI. The CDR3 has 17 residues. The V end was cut by 1 base, the J end by 4 bases, with 20 bases between. The chain's CDR3 is CASSPQPRGVRGYEQYF. In nucleotides, the CDR3 is TGTGCCAGCTCACCACAACCGCGAGGGGTTAGGGGGTACGAGCAGTACTTC.

The chain is built from TRBV10-3 and TRBJ2-7, with 10 bases fitting TRBD2. The germline CDR1 and CDR2 sequences are ENHRY and SYGVKD. CDR3 length equals 13 residues. With V trimmed by 4 bases and J by 7 bases, 4 bases remained unmatched. CDR3 amino acids: CAISGEAGGEQYF. Here the CDR3 DNA reads TGTGCCATCAGTGGAGAAGCGGGGGGGGAGCAGTACTTC.

This chain connects TRBV11-3 to TRBJ2-5; tentative D call: TRBD1 (6 bases). CDR3 length: 13 residues. Per germline, CDR1 SGHNT and CDR2 YENEEA. Trimming shortened V by 5 bases and J by 2 bases, and 9 bases separated the two germline ends. CDR3 protein: CASSRQEQETQYF. CDR3 in DNA: TGTGCCAGCAGCCGACAGGAGCAAGAGACCCAGTACTTC.

The chain links TRBV30 to TRBJ1-3; D not certain. Germline V gene data show CDR1 as GTSNPN and CDR2 as SVGIG (reference sequence). Trimming cost V 0 bases and J 2 bases, with 5 bases left between them. This CDR3 has 13 amino acids. The CDR3 sequence is CAWSVQTGNTIYF. CDR3 coding DNA: TGTGCCTGGAGTGTACAGACTGGAAACACCATATATTTT.

The rearrangement uses TRBV5-1 and TRBJ2-7, with 8 nucleotides matching TRBD1. The V gene end was trimmed by 4 bases and the J gene end by 6 bases; junction bases not matched to a gene: 9. This CDR3 comprises 14 residues. Per germline, CDR1 SGHRS and CDR2 YFSETQ. CDR3 in DNA: TGCGCCAGCAGCCCTTCGGAGACAGGGGTCGAGCAGTACTTC. This sequence encodes CASSPSETGVEQYF. The full variable domain, with the rest looked up from reference TRBV5-1 and TRBJ2-7, is KAGVTQTPRYLIKTRGQQVTLSCSPISGHRSVSWYQQTPGQGLQFLFEYFSETQRNKGNFPGRFSGRQFSNSRSEMNVSTLELGDSALYLCASSPSETGVEQYFGPGTRLTVT.

The chain joins TRBV5-1 to TRBJ2-1; no reliable D call. V lost 4 bases to trimming and J lost 5 bases, with 7 bases between them. From germline, CDR1 is SGHRS and CDR2 YFSETQ. The CDR3 has 12 residues. In nucleotides, the CDR3 is TGCGCCAGCAGCCCGCAGAACAATGAGCAGTTCTTC. Translated, it gives CASSPQNNEQFF.

The chain couples TRBV5-1 to TRBJ2-7, with D uncertain. Germline CDR1 is SGHRS and CDR2 is YFSETQ. The ends were cut back, 1 base at V and 4 bases at J, with 9 bases in the middle. This CDR3 is built from 13 residues. CDR3 protein: CASSLSPHYEQYF. The CDR3, as DNA: TGCGCCAGCAGCTTGTCCCCACATTACGAGCAGTACTTC. The whole variable domain, filled in from reference TRBV5-1 and TRBJ2-7, reads KAGVTQTPRYLIKTRGQQVTLSCSPISGHRSVSWYQQTPGQGLQFLFEYFSETQRNKGNFPGRFSGRQFSNSRSEMNVSTLELGDSALYLCASSLSPHYEQYFGPGTRLTVT.

This clone was observed a single time. The chain is built from TRBV2 and TRBJ1-1; tentatively, D is TRBD1 (5 bases). V lost 5 bases to trimming and J lost 3 bases, with 10 bases between them. The CDR3 length is 13 residues. Germline assignment: CDR1 SNHLY and CDR2 FYNNEI. CDR3 sequence (DNA): TGTGCCAGCAGTACCGACAGAGACACTGAAGCTTTCTTT. As protein: CASSTDRDTEAFF.

The chain is built from TRBV5-6 and TRBJ2-7; no definite D call. The CDR3 loop spans 14 amino acids. V dropped 4 bases and J dropped 5 bases, with 16 bases sitting between them. Germline CDR1 SGHDT, CDR2 YYEEEE. This chain's CDR3 is CASSPRNRVHEQYF. The CDR3 DNA reads as TGTGCCAGCAGCCCTAGGAACCGTGTACACGAGCAGTACTTC.

The chain carries TRBV4-2 and TRBJ2-3, with D perhaps TRBD1 (5 bases). Per the germline V gene, CDR1 is LGHNA and CDR2 is YNFKEQ. The CDR3 sequence is 14 residues long. Trimming pared 1 base from V and 3 bases from J, leaving 8 bases between. The CDR3 sequence: CASSQGRETDTQYF. The CDR3 DNA follows: TGTGCCAGCAGCCAAGGCAGGGAAACAGATACGCAGTATTTT.

This chain joins TRBV7-8 and TRBJ2-2, with no clear D. The CDR3 is 15 amino acids. Germline CDR1 and CDR2: SGHVS and FQNEAQ. V was shortened by 5 bases and J by 6 bases, with 16 bases between the two germline ends. This chain's CDR3 is CASSPVASRAGELFF. Here the CDR3 DNA reads TGTGCCAGCAGCCCCGTCGCCTCTCGGGCCGGGGAGCTGTTTTTT.

The J gene is TRBJ2-2, the V gene TRBV4-2, with a possible D match to TRBD2 (5 bases). The CDR3 is 17 residues long. CDR1 is LGHNA, CDR2 YNFKEQ, per germline. The V end lost 7 bases, the J end lost 7 bases, and 25 bases lay between the germline ends. DNA of the CDR3: TGTGCCAGCACCCACCTGAATACGGACTCGGCAGGCGGGGAGCTGTTTTTT. Its translation: CASTHLNTDSAGGELFF.

Turning to this clone: Additional DNA sequences in this sample encode the identical CDR3. CDR3 DNA: TGTGCCTCCGGGACAGGAAGCTCCTACGAGCAGTACTTC. Translated: CASGTGSSYEQYF. V is TRBV30 and J is TRBJ2-7; TRBD1 matches 8 bases. Germline CDR1 is GTSNPN and CDR2 is SVGIG (reference sequence). This CDR3 comprises 13 residues. V dropped 7 bases and J dropped 0; count of bases not matched to a gene: 5.

The rearrangement joins TRBV12-5 to TRBJ2-7; perhaps TRBD1 as D (5 bases). Germline V gives CDR1 LGHNT, CDR2 FRNRAP. The CDR3 has 24 residues. With 0 bases removed from V and 2 bases from J, the gap between germline ends came to 38 bases. Here the CDR3 reads CASGLVIRFLQAYKRQSIPYEQYF. The CDR3 region has the DNA TGTGCTAGTGGTTTGGTAATTAGGTTTTTACAGGCATATAAAAGACAGTCGATCCCCTACGAGCAGTACTTC. The variable domain in full, completed from reference TRBV12-5 and TRBJ2-7, reads DARVTQTPRHKVTEMGQEVTMRCQPILGHNTVFWYRQTMMQGLELLAYFRNRAPLDDSGMPKDRFSAEMPDATLATLKIQPSEPRDSAVYFCASGLVIRFLQAYKRQSIPYEQYFGPGTRLTVT.